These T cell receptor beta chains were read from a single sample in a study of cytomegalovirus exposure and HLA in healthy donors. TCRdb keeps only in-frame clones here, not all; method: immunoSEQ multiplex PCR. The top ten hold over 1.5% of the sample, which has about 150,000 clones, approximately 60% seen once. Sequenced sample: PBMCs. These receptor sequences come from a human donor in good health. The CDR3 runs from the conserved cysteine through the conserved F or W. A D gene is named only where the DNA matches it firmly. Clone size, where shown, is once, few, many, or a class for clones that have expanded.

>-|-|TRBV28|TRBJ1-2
CASSPSRVYGYTF
TGTGCCAGCAGCCCTAGTCGTGTCTATGGCTACACCTTC
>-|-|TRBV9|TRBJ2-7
CASSVASGGEQYF
TGTGCCAGCAGCGTAGCCTCCGGGGGTGAGCAGTACTTC
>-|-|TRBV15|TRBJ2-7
CATSRGTEIYEQYF
TGTGCCACCAGCAGAGGGACAGAAATCTACGAGCAGTACTTC
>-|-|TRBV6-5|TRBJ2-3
CASSNSEEGHDTQYF
TGTGCCAGCAGCAATAGCGAGGAGGGCCACGATACGCAGTATTTT
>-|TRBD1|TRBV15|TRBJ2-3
CATSRDRPITGQVPDTQYF
TGTGCCACCAGCAGAGATCGGCCCATAACGGGACAGGTCCCAGATACGCAGTATTTT
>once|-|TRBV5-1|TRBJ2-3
CASSRWEAVTDTQYF
TGCGCCAGCAGCCGCTGGGAAGCGGTAACAGATACGCAGTATTTT
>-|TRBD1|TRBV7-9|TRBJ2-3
CASSSTLKQGVSHDTQYF
TGTGCCAGCAGCTCCACTTTAAAACAGGGGGTTAGTCATGATACGCAGTATTTT
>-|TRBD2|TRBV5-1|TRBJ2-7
CASSLGTSGGFPYEQYF
TGCGCCAGCAGCCTTGGGACTAGCGGGGGGTTCCCCTACGAGCAGTACTTC
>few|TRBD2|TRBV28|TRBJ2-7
CASSLWLAGGPDLLYGYEQYF
TGTGCCAGCAGTTTATGGTTAGCGGGAGGCCCCGATTTGTTGTACGGGTACGAGCAGTACTTC
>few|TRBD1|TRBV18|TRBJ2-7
CASSPTGSSYEQYF
TGTGCCAGCTCACCGACAGGGAGTTCCTACGAGCAGTACTTC
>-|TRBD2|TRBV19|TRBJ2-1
CASSTTKAGGAYNEQFF
TGTGCCAGTAGTACAACAAAAGCGGGAGGAGCTTACAATGAGCAGTTCTTC
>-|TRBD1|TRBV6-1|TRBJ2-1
CASSEAGGTGYNEQFF
TGTGCCAGCAGTGAAGCTGGGGGGACAGGGTACAATGAGCAGTTCTTC
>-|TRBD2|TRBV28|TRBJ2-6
CASSLSAGGRISGANVLTF
TGTGCCAGCAGTTTAAGTGCGGGGGGTCGGATCTCTGGGGCCAACGTCCTGACTTTC
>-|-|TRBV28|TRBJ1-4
CASSTDRDTWEKLFF
TGTGCCAGCAGCACCGACCGGGACACGTGGGAAAAACTGTTTTTT
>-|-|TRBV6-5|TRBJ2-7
CASSRTSGVYEQYF
TGTGCCAGCAGCAGAACCTCCGGGGTCTACGAGCAGTACTTC
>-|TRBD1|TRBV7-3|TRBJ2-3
CASSLTGGATDTQYF
TGTGCCAGCAGCTTAACAGGGGGCGCAACAGATACGCAGTATTTT
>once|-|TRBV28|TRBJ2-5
CVIQDSNQETQYF
TGTGTAATACAGGACAGTAACCAAGAGACCCAGTACTTC
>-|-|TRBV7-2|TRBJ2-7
CASSYPRGEQYF
TGTGCCAGCAGCTACCCGCGGGGTGAGCAGTACTTC
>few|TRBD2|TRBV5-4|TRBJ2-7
CASSSTSGIYEQYF
TGTGCCAGCAGCTCGACTAGCGGGATCTACGAGCAGTACTTC
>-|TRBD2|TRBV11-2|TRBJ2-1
CASSHSGLADNEQFF
TGTGCCAGCAGCCATAGTGGGCTAGCGGACAATGAGCAGTTCTTC
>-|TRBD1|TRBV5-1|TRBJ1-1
CASSLQGARYDEAFF
TGCGCCAGCAGCTTGCAGGGGGCGAGGTACGATGAAGCTTTCTTT
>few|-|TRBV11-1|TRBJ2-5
CASSKGRGSTQYF
TGTGCCAGCAGCAAAGGGCGGGGTTCGACCCAGTACTTC
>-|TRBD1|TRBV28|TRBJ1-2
CASKTGGGYGYTF
TGTGCCAGCAAGACAGGGGGAGGCTATGGCTACACCTTC
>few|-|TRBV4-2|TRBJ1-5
CASSQAQSNQPQHF
TGTGCCAGCAGCCAAGCCCAAAGCAATCAGCCCCAGCATTTT
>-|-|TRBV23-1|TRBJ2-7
CASSRGRGTISYEQYF
TGCGCCAGCAGCCGAGGAAGGGGGACTATCTCCTACGAGCAGTACTTC
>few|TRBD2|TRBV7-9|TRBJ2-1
CASSHGRGVYNEQFF
TGTGCCAGCAGCCACGGGAGGGGGGTCTATAATGAGCAGTTCTTC